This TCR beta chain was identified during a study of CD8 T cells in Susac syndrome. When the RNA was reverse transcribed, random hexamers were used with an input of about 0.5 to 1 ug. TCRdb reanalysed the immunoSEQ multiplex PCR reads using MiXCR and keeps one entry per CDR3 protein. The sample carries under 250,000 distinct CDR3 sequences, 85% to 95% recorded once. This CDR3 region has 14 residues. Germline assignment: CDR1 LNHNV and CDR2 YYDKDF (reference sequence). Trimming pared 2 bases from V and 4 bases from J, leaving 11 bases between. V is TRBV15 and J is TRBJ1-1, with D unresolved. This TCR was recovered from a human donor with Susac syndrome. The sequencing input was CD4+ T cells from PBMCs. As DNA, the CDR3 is TGTGCCACCAGCAGATCTAGGGTCAGCACTGAAGCTTTCTTT. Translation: CATSRSRVSTEAFF.